These T cell receptor beta chains were read from a single sample in a study of PD-L1 blockade in urothelial cancer. Profiled with immunoSEQ multiplex PCR; TCRdb holds only in-frame clones, not every one. This sample has roughly 130,000 clones; approximately 84% occur once, and the top ten carry under 3.5%. The sample was PBMCs, taken around atezolizumab (anti-PD-L1) treatment. The receptors come from a man aged 45-65 years with urothelial cancer. Each CDR3 is given with its conserved first and last residue. D genes are given only for firm matches. Clone size is given for some rows only: seen once, a few or many times, or a class if the clone is expanded.

cdr3_aa,cdr3_nt,clone_size,v_call,j_call,d_call
CASSQGLAGGKTQYF,TGTGCCAGCAGCCAAGGTCTAGCGGGAGGAAAGACCCAGTACTTC,NA,TRBV14,TRBJ2-5,TRBD2
CASSSGGEGGEQFF,TGCGCCAGCAGCTCCGGTGGGGAGGGCGGTGAGCAGTTCTTC,NA,TRBV5-1,TRBJ2-1,TRBD2
CASSSAGRAAPHTEAFF,TGCGCCAGCAGTTCCGCGGGCCGCGCCGCTCCTCACACTGAAGCTTTCTTT,once,TRBV10-1,TRBJ1-1,NA
CASSLGAEKLFF,TGTGCCAGCAGCTTAGGGGCCGAAAAACTGTTTTTT,NA,TRBV7-9,TRBJ1-4,NA
CASSQGQTSNQPQHF,TGTGCCAGCTCACAGGGACAGACTAGCAATCAGCCCCAGCATTTT,NA,TRBV18,TRBJ1-5,TRBD1
CASSLVPNEQFF,TGCGCCAGCAGCTTGGTCCCAAATGAGCAGTTCTTC,once,TRBV5-1,TRBJ2-1,NA
CASSVPITGSQPQHF,TGTGCCAGCAGCGTCCCGATAACAGGGAGTCAGCCCCAGCATTTT,few,TRBV28,TRBJ1-5,NA
CASSSHGYTF,TGTGCCAGCAGTTCTCATGGCTACACCTTC,NA,TRBV28,TRBJ1-2,NA
CASAWDSGDGTF,TGTGCTAGTGCCTGGGACAGCGGCGACGGCACCTTC,NA,TRBV12-5,TRBJ1-2,TRBD1
CASSRWGQAAYF,TGTGCCAGCAGCAGGTGGGGGCAGGCAGCGTATTTT,NA,TRBV9,TRBJ1-3,NA
CASSLEAGEVYEQYF,TGTGCCAGCAGCTTAGAGGCGGGGGAGGTATACGAGCAGTACTTC,NA,TRBV7-3,TRBJ2-7,TRBD2
CASSERGMYNYNEQFF,TGTGCCAGCAGTGAACGGGGGATGTACAATTACAATGAGCAGTTCTTC,NA,TRBV6-1,TRBJ2-1,NA
CASRTGAYEQYF,TGTGCCAGCCGTACGGGGGCCTACGAGCAGTACTTC,NA,TRBV28,TRBJ2-7,NA
CASSGPGLAGGGEQFF,TGTGCCAGCAGCGGTCCGGGACTAGCGGGAGGGGGGGAGCAGTTCTTC,NA,TRBV9,TRBJ2-1,TRBD2
CASSKATEGYDEKLFF,TGTGCCAGCAGCAAAGCCACCGAGGGTTACGATGAAAAACTGTTTTTT,once,TRBV21-1,TRBJ1-4,NA
CASSEGGGLGDYEQYF,TGTGCCAGCAGTGAAGGGGGGGGACTAGGGGACTACGAGCAGTACTTC,NA,TRBV6-1,TRBJ2-7,TRBD2
CASSLWASGQNTEAFF,TGTGCCAGCAGTTTATGGGCTTCGGGACAGAACACTGAAGCTTTCTTT,NA,TRBV28,TRBJ1-1,NA
CATSRDKLAGDEQYF,TGTGCCACCAGCAGAGATAAACTAGCGGGAGACGAGCAGTACTTC,NA,TRBV15,TRBJ2-7,TRBD2
CASSGGTWGAGYEQFF,TGTGCCAGCAGTGGTGGAACTTGGGGAGCAGGCTATGAGCAGTTCTTC,NA,TRBV7-8,TRBJ2-1,NA
CASSLLPSGSSEQYF,TGTGCCAGCAGTTTATTGCCTAGCGGGAGTAGCGAGCAGTACTTC,NA,TRBV27,TRBJ2-7,TRBD2
CASSAGDSPLHF,TGTGCCAGCAGCGCAGGGGATTCACCCCTCCACTTT,NA,TRBV2,TRBJ1-6,NA
CASSPPTGVSGYTF,TGTGCCAGCTCACCACCTACAGGTGTTTCTGGCTACACCTTC,NA,TRBV18,TRBJ1-2,NA
CASGGQGGTEAFF,TGTGCCAGCGGGGGACAGGGAGGGACTGAAGCTTTCTTT,NA,TRBV28,TRBJ1-1,TRBD1
CASSRDGPYEQYF,TGTGCCAGTAGCCGGGATGGCCCCTACGAGCAGTACTTC,NA,TRBV19,TRBJ2-7,NA
CASRGLTGVYEQYF,TGTGCCAGCCGCGGATTGACAGGGGTGTACGAGCAGTACTTC,NA,TRBV28,TRBJ2-7,TRBD1
CASSPSRGVHGENIQYF,TGTGCCAGCAGTCCGTCCAGGGGTGTCCACGGGGAAAACATTCAGTACTTC,once,TRBV27,TRBJ2-4,NA
CASSLQAGASRNTIYF,TGTGCCAGCTCACTGCAGGCGGGGGCGTCCAGAAACACCATATATTTT,many,TRBV18,TRBJ1-3,NA
CASSPVASGNQETQYF,TGTGCCAGCAGCCCAGTCGCTAGCGGTAACCAAGAGACCCAGTACTTC,once,TRBV7-8,TRBJ2-5,TRBD2